Presented here are 19 T cell receptor beta chains from one specimen sequenced in a study of T cells after yellow fever vaccination. TCRdb used MiXCR to reprocess the 5' RACE reads, holding one entry per CDR3 protein. The data contain 450,000 to 650,000 distinct CDR3 sequences, about 14% of them singletons. Sequenced here: PBMCs, sampled on the day of the yellow fever booster vaccination. These TCRs come from a young man who received the YFV17D yellow fever vaccine.

This clonotype occurred a few times. The chain uses TRBV6-1 and TRBJ2-1; tentatively, D is TRBD2 (5 bases). This CDR3 is 15 amino acids long. The germline V and J ends were trimmed by 6 bases and 5 bases, with 17 bases remaining between them. Germline CDR1 reads MNHNS; CDR2 reads SASEGT. The CDR3 coding sequence is TGTGCCAGCAGCCCCCCGGGGTCTTTTCACAATGAGCAGTTCTTC. As protein: CASSPPGSFHNEQFF.

The chain couples TRBV6-5 to TRBJ2-3; D unclear. CDR3 length: 15 residues. V dropped 0 bases and J dropped 5 bases, with 12 bases sitting between them. Germline V gene lookup returns CDR1 MNHEY and CDR2 SVGAGI. CDR3 in amino acids: CASSYSTGTLDTQYF. In nucleotides, the CDR3 is TGTGCCAGCAGTTACTCGACCGGTACATTAGATACGCAGTATTTT.

This clonotype was observed a few times. The chain links TRBV5-1 to TRBJ2-4; no definite D call. The CDR3 sequence is 16 residues long. The germline CDR1 and CDR2 sequences are SGHRS and YFSETQ. Trimming shortened V by 4 bases and J by 8 bases, and 22 bases separated the two germline ends. CDR3 in DNA: TGCGCCAGCAGCCCCTACGAGACGAAGATCATCGACATTCAGTACTTC. It codes for CASSPYETKIIDIQYF.

This clonotype turned up a few times. The V and J genes are TRBV20-1 and TRBJ1-4; D gene unclear. Trimming removed 3 bases from V and 5 bases from J, with 4 bases in between. The germline CDR1 and CDR2 sequences are DFQATT and SNEGSKA (reference sequence). The CDR3 is 11 amino acids. This CDR3 is CSASRNEKLFF. CDR3 DNA sequence: TGCAGTGCTAGCCGGAATGAAAAACTGTTTTTT.

The J gene is TRBJ1-2, the V gene TRBV4-2, with D unresolved. The CDR3 consists of 16 residues. The V end was cut by 1 base, the J end by 0 bases, with 12 bases between. CDR1 is LGHNA and CDR2 is YNFKEQ in the germline V gene. CDR3 loop: CASSQAGGQSNYGYTF. CDR3 DNA sequence: TGTGCCAGCAGCCAAGCGGGAGGCCAGTCTAACTATGGCTACACCTTC.

A few counts support this clonotype. This chain joins TRBV5-1 and TRBJ2-2, with D possibly TRBD2 on 6 matching bases. The CDR3 consists of 14 residues. V was trimmed by 4 bases and J by 2 bases, leaving 9 bases between them. Germline V gene sequence: CDR1 SGHRS, CDR2 YFSETQ. CDR3 amino acids: CASSRGGNTGELFF. In nucleotides, the CDR3 is TGCGCCAGCAGCAGGGGAGGAAACACCGGGGAGCTGTTTTTT.

The sample holds a few counts of this clonotype. A read error may account for a junction end that differs from germline. The CDR3 sequence: CCAREGAAGEGQPQHF. The DNA for the CDR3 is TGCTGTGCTAGAGAAGGTGCCGCAGGGGAAGGTCAGCCCCAGCATTTT. The chain has TRBV20-1 and TRBJ1-5, with D tentatively TRBD1 (6 bases). The CDR3 runs to 16 residues. Per the germline V gene, CDR1 is DFQATT and CDR2 is SNEGSKA (reference sequence).

A note on this clonotype: This likely comes from a read error, as the CDR3 has no conserved phenylalanine or tryptophan at its end. The V call is TRBV7-2, the J call TRBJ2-2; possibly TRBD1 or TRBD2 for D (6 bases each). Trimming cost V 5 bases and J 6 bases, with 19 bases left between them. The CDR3 has 16 residues. The germline V gene has CDR1 SGHTA and CDR2 FQGNSA. The chain's CDR3 is CASSPQGGDSAGELFL. CDR3 nucleotide sequence: TGTGCCAGCAGCCCACAGGGTGGGGACTCGGCCGGGGAGCTGTTTTTA.

V usage is TRBV28 and J usage is TRBJ2-7, with 7 nucleotides matching TRBD1. The germline CDR1 and CDR2 sequences are MDHEN and SYDVKM. CDR3 size: 13 residues. V was clipped by 7 bases and J by 3 bases; unmatched bases: 6. For the CDR3, the DNA is TGTGCCAGCATCACGGACAGGAACTACGAGCAGTACTTC. It is translated as CASITDRNYEQYF.

This clonotype was detected a few times. The CDR3 DNA sequence: TGTGCCAGCAGTCATACCGGGACCAACACTGAAGCTTTCTTT. Encoded protein: CASSHTGTNTEAFF. This sequence joins TRBV5-5 and TRBJ1-1, with TRBD1 as a possible D gene (5 bases). CDR3 length: 14 amino acids. The germline V gene has CDR1 SGHKS and CDR2 YYEKEE (reference sequence). V was cut by 5 bases and J by 2 bases, with 13 bases left in between. The whole variable domain, remainder taken from reference TRBV5-5 and TRBJ1-1, is DAGVTQSPTHLIKTRGQQVTLRCSPISGHKSVSWYQQVLGQGPQFIFQYYEKEERGRGNFPDRFSARQFPNYSSELNVNALLLGDSALYLCASSHTGTNTEAFFGQGTRLTVV.

The V gene is TRBV7-9, the J gene TRBJ2-2, with TRBD1 matching 9 bases. J was trimmed by 4 bases and V by 3 bases; bases with no gene match: 3. The CDR3 sequence is 15 residues long. Germline CDR1 SEHNR, CDR2 FQNEAQ (reference sequence). Here the CDR3 reads CASSFGTGSTGELFF. The CDR3 DNA is TGTGCCAGCAGCTTCGGGACAGGGAGCACCGGGGAGCTGTTTTTT.

This chain joins TRBV7-9 and TRBJ2-1; TRBD2 aligns across 7 bases. This CDR3 is 15 amino acids long. Germline V CDR1 and CDR2: SEHNR, FQNEAQ (reference sequence). J was trimmed by 8 bases and V by 0 bases; bases with no gene match: 7. The CDR3 loop is CASSLALSSGDEQFF. The CDR3 region has the DNA TGTGCCAGCAGCTTAGCGTTGTCTAGCGGCGATGAGCAGTTCTTC.

The chain links TRBV20-1 to TRBJ2-7, with 9 bases matching TRBD2. Trimming at V came to 3 bases and at J to 0 bases, leaving 3 bases not matched to a gene. Looked up from germline, CDR1 is DFQATT and CDR2 is SNEGSKA (reference sequence). This CDR3 comprises 14 residues. The CDR3: CSASRGRASYEQYF. The CDR3 DNA sequence: TGCAGTGCTAGTCGCGGGAGGGCCTCCTACGAGCAGTACTTC.

V usage is TRBV29-1 and J usage is TRBJ2-7; no definite D call. The CDR3 consists of 13 residues. The germline CDR1 and CDR2 sequences are SQVTM and ANQGSEA. Trimming removed 4 bases from V and 3 bases from J, with 13 bases in between. CDR3 amino acids: CSVVISARYEQYF. The CDR3 region has the DNA TGCAGCGTTGTGATTTCAGCTCGCTACGAGCAGTACTTC.

In this sample, this clonotype turned up a few times. V usage is TRBV3-1 and J usage is TRBJ2-2, with D unclear. Trimming shortened V by 3 bases and J by 6 bases, and 8 bases separated the two germline ends. The CDR3 length is 13 residues. The V gene's germline CDR1 is LGHDT and CDR2 YNNKEL (reference sequence). The CDR3 DNA sequence: TGTGCCAGCAGCCAGGGGTGGCCCGGGGAGCTGTTTTTT. The encoded protein is CASSQGWPGELFF.

This clonotype was seen only a few times. The V and J genes are TRBV5-1 and TRBJ2-1, with TRBD1 identical over 8 bases. Germline assignment: CDR1 SGHRS and CDR2 YFSETQ. Unmatched junction bases numbered 6, after V lost 5 bases and J lost 2 bases. This CDR3 has 15 residues. Here the CDR3 reads CASRSGRGPYNEQFF. In DNA form, the CDR3 reads TGCGCCAGCAGGAGCGGCAGGGGGCCCTACAATGAGCAGTTCTTC. Drawing the rest from reference TRBV5-1 and TRBJ2-1, the complete variable domain is KAGVTQTPRYLIKTRGQQVTLSCSPISGHRSVSWYQQTPGQGLQFLFEYFSETQRNKGNFPGRFSGRQFSNSRSEMNVSTLELGDSALYLCASRSGRGPYNEQFFGPGTRLTVL.

This clonotype was seen just once. The chain employs TRBV9 and TRBJ2-1; 13 nucleotides line up with TRBD2. V was pared by 4 bases and J by 10 bases, with 11 bases of the junction left unmatched. There are 16 residues in the CDR3. Germline V CDR1 and CDR2: SGDLS, YYNGEE. In DNA, the CDR3 is TGTGCCAGCAGCCCGTCTGGGACTAGCGGGATTCGAGAGCAGTTCTTC. Its translation is CASSPSGTSGIREQFF.

CDR3 in amino acids: CSARDQGGGGETQYF. The CDR3 DNA sequence: TGCAGTGCTAGAGATCAGGGAGGAGGAGGAGAGACCCAGTACTTC. The rearrangement links TRBV20-1 to TRBJ2-5, with a weak D call TRBD2 (6 bases). Germline lookup yields CDR1 DFQATT and CDR2 SNEGSKA (reference sequence). The CDR3 loop spans 15 amino acids. V was trimmed by 0 bases and J by 4 bases, leaving 15 bases between them.

This clonotype came up a few times. This chain links TRBV20-1 with TRBJ2-1; 7 nucleotides line up with TRBD2. The CDR3 totals 15 residues. Germline CDR1 reads DFQATT; CDR2 reads SNEGSKA (reference sequence). CDR3 loop: CVPLPGASGHNEQFF. The CDR3 DNA reads TGCGTCCCTCTCCCGGGAGCTAGCGGTCACAATGAGCAGTTCTTC.